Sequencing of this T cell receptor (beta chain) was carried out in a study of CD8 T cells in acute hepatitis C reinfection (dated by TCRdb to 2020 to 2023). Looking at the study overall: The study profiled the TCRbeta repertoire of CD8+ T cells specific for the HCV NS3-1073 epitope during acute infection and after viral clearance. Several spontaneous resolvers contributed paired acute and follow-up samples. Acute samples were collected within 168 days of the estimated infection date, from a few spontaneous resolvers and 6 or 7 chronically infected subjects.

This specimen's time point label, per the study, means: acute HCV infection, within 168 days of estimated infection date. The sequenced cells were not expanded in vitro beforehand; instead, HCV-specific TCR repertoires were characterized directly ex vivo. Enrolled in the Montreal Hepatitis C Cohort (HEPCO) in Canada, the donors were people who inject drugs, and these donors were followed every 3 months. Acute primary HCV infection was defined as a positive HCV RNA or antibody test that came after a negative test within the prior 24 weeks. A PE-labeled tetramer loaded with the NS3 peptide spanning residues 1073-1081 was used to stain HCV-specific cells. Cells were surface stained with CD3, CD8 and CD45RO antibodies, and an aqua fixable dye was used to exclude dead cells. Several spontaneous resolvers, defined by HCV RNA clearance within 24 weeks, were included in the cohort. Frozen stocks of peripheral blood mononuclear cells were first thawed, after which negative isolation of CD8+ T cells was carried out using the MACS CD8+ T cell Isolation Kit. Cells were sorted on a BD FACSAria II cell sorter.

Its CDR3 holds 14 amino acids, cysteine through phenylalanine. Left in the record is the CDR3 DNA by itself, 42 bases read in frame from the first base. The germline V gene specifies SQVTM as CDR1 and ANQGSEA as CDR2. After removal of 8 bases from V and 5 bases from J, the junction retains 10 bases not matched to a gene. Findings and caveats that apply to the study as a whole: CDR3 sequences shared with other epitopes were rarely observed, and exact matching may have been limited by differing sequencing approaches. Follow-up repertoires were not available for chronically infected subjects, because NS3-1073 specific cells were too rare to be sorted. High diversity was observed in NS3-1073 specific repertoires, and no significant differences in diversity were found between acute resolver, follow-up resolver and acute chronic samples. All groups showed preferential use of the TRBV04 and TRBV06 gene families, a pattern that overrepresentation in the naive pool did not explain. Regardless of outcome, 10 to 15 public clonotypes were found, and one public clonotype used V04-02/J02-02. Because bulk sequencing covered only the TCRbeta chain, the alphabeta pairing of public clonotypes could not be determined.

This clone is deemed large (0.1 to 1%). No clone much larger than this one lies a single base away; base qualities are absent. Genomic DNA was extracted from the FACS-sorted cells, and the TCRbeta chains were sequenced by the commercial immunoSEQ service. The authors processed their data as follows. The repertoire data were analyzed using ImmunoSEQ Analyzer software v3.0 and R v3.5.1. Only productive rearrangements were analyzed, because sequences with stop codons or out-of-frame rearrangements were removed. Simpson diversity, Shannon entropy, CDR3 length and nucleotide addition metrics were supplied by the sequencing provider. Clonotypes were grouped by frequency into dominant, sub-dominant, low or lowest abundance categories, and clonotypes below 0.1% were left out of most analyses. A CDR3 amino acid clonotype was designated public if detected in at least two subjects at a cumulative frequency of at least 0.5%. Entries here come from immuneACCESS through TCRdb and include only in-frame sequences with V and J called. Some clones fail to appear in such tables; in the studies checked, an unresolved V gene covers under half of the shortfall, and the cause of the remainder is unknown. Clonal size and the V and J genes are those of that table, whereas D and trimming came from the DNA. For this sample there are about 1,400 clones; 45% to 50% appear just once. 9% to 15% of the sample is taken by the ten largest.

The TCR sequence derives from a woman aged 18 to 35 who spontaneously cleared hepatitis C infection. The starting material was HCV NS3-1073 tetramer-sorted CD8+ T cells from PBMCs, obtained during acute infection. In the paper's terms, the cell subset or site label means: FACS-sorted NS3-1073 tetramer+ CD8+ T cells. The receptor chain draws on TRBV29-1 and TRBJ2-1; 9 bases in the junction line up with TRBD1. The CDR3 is CSTFVRDRDNEQFF. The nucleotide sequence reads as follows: TGCAGCACCTTCGTACGGGACAGGGACAATGAGCAGTTCTTC.